This note documents a single T cell receptor (beta chain) sequence. In the original processing: Cell counts per sample came from amplifying reference gene primers. Method: immunoSEQ multiplex PCR; TCRdb's copy keeps in-frame clones and lacks some. The V and J calls and clone size were taken over from that table, and D and trimming were inferred from the DNA. Among 70,000 to 90,000 clones listed, 75% to 85% were seen once. This specimen belongs to a study of blood T cell repertoires in COVID-19. The CDR3 sequence is 15 residues long. CDR1 and CDR2 (germline): MNHEY, SMNVEV (reference sequence). V shed 0 bases, J shed 6 bases, and the junction held 5 bases outside the gene matches.

The chain combines TRBV27 with TRBJ2-7, with 10 bases identical to TRBD2. The source is a human donor in a cohort sampled during active COVID-19. The specimen was peripheral blood. The chain's CDR3 is CASSLSTAGGGEQYF. CDR3 coding DNA: TGTGCCAGCAGTTTATCTACAGCGGGGGGGGGCGAGCAGTACTTC.